This TCR beta chain originates from a study of a mutant IDH1 vaccine in newly diagnosed glioma (dated by TCRdb to about 2021). Notes on the research overall: Vaccination began 4-6 weeks after radiotherapy alone, or alongside temozolomide cycles in the chemotherapy-containing groups. Of the 32 patients who were treated, around 62% were male and approximately 38% were female, and the mean age was about 37 years. Before enrollment, patients had received standard therapy of radiotherapy alone, temozolomide alone, or radiochemotherapy with temozolomide; most received the combination. The week-35 safety follow-up was designated visit V12, and the week-47 end of study was designated visit V13. Peripheral blood was drawn at six visits: V03 (baseline), V05, V07, V10, V12 and V13. For exploratory analyses, longitudinal TCRB deep sequencing was carried out in about two dozen treated patients wherever samples were available.

Points the paper makes about the study in general: Pseudoprogression seemed to be unrelated to changes in the top peripheral T cell clonotypes found by TCRB sequencing. Availability determined which PBMC samples were chosen for TCRB deep sequencing. According to the authors, sample limitations meant that analyses of patient blood samples could not be reproduced. Immune responses induced by the vaccine were seen in about 93% of patients across multiple MHC alleles.

Note on this clone: Its antigen is still unknown. Base qualities are missing; no much larger clone stands one base away.

Per the publication, the time point label means: week 47, end of study. Each vaccine dose was 300 ug of a 20-mer mutant IDH1 peptide in Montanide, given subcutaneously with topical imiquimod. Patients were given eight vaccinations, in weeks 1, 3, 5, 7, 11, 15, 19 and 23, which matched visits V03 through V10. The donors had newly diagnosed IDH1-mutant astrocytomas of WHO grade 3 or 4 that showed loss of nuclear ATRX. The samples were drawn from NOA16, a multicentre, single-arm, open-label phase I trial in Germany that tested a mutant IDH1 peptide vaccine in humans for the first time. Genomic DNA for TCRB sequencing was extracted from EDTA blood using the DNeasy Blood and Tissue Kit. The method was the immunoSEQ multiplex PCR assay. Rearranged TCR beta chain sequences were amplified using the hsTCRB Kit according to the manufacturer's protocol. Sequencing of TCRB libraries was carried out on an Illumina MiSeq. The authors' analysis ran thus. The kit vendor's proprietary platform handled demultiplexing, trimming and gene mapping. The table was pulled from immuneACCESS by TCRdb, which kept in-frame rearrangements only. Such tables lose some clones; where checked, under half of the loss comes from unresolved V genes, and the rest has no known cause. The DNA gave D and trimming, while V, J and clone size come from that table. This sample comprises tens of thousands of clones, roughly 70% of them detected only once. The leading ten clones occupy about 9% of the sample.

The germline V gene specifies MNHNS as CDR1 and SASEGT as CDR2. Spanning cysteine to phenylalanine, the CDR3 consists of 16 amino acids. CDR3 DNA is the only sequence kept; it has 48 bases, read in frame from the first base. From V the trimming removes 3 bases and from J it removes 4 bases, while the gene matches leave 9 bases of the junction unaccounted for. The sequence came from a man aged 35-49 years with glioma. Sequencing was performed on PBMCs, taken from a glioma patient whose treatment included an IDH1 peptide vaccine. Recombination linked TRBV6-1 to TRBJ2-7; 10 bases in between match TRBD2. The DNA sequence is given as TGTGCCAGCAGTGATCTTACAGGACTAGCGGATTACGAGCAGTACTTC. The encoded protein is CASSDLTGLADYEQYF.